Below, 9 T cell receptor beta chains from the same sample are listed, as sequenced in a study of shared clonotypes between healthy human individuals. Only CD45RO-negative cells positively selected for CCR7 counted as naive CD8 cells, so terminally differentiated effector memory CD45RA+ cells were excluded. Generated by immunoSEQ multiplex PCR, the TCRdb table keeps only in-frame clones and is missing some. The sample contains about 2.1 million clones, about 92% of which appear only once. Sequenced sample: naive CD8+ T cells from PBMCs. The source is a man between 18 and 29 years old in good health. Some clones in this sample may be carry-over from other donors' samples.

J is TRBJ1-2 and V is TRBV27; TRBD1 matches 10 bases. Unmatched junction bases numbered 7, after V lost 5 bases and J lost 7 bases. The germline V gene has CDR1 MNHEY and CDR2 SMNVEV (reference sequence). This CDR3 has 14 residues. The CDR3 DNA follows: TGTGCCAGCAGTGCACATCGGGACAGGGGTGGCTACACCTTC. It translates to CASSAHRDRGGYTF.

This chain uses TRBV19 with TRBJ1-2; D is possibly TRBD1 (5 bases). Looked up from germline, CDR1 is LNHDA and CDR2 is SQIVND (reference sequence). Trimming stripped 6 bases from V and 4 bases from J, with 15 bases between. The CDR3 length is 14 residues. The CDR3 sequence: CASSLRQTPYGYTF. The CDR3 DNA reads as TGTGCCAGTAGCCTCAGACAGACTCCCTATGGCTACACCTTC.

The J gene is TRBJ1-5, the V gene TRBV7-2, with D unclear. The CDR3 totals 14 residues. The V gene lost 5 bases and the J gene lost 6 bases, with 14 bases spanning the gap. Germline V gene sequence: CDR1 SGHTA, CDR2 FQGNSA. CDR3 protein: CASSPLGLSQPQHF. CDR3 sequence (DNA): TGTGCCAGCAGCCCATTAGGGCTCAGTCAGCCCCAGCATTTT.

This chain uses TRBV4-3 with TRBJ2-2; D remains ambiguous. Germline-derived CDR1 and CDR2 are LGHNA and YSLEER. Trimming shortened V by 0 bases and J by 1 base, and 6 bases separated the two germline ends. CDR3 length equals 15 residues. CDR3 sequence: CASSQEPLNTGELFF. The CDR3 region has the DNA TGCGCCAGCAGCCAAGAACCCTTGAACACCGGGGAGCTGTTTTTT.

The rearrangement links TRBV11-3 to TRBJ2-2; no clear D gene. CDR1 SGHNT and CDR2 YENEEA come from the germline V gene. V lost 0 bases, J lost 6 bases, and 8 bases lay in between. The CDR3 contains 14 residues. CDR3 sequence: CASSLDQRPGELFF. CDR3 coding DNA: TGTGCCAGCAGCTTAGATCAGCGCCCCGGGGAGCTGTTTTTT. The complete variable domain, with remaining parts taken from reference TRBV11-3 and TRBJ2-2, reads EAGVVQSPRYKIIEKKQPVAFWCNPISGHNTLYWYLQNLGQGPELLIRYENEEAVDDSQLPKDRFSAERLKGVDSTLKIQPAELGDSAVYLCASSLDQRPGELFFGEGSRLTVL.

The chain combines TRBV5-1 with TRBJ2-3, with D perhaps matching TRBD1 (6 bases). The germline gives CDR1 SGHRS, CDR2 YFSETQ. V lost 3 bases and J lost 5, with 10 bases in between. This CDR3 is built from 13 residues. CDR3 sequence (DNA): TGCGCCAGCAGCTGGACAGTAAGAGATACGCAGTATTTT. As protein: CASSWTVRDTQYF.

V gene TRBV27 combines with J gene TRBJ2-7; TRBD1 matches at 9 bases. Germline loops: CDR1 MNHEY, CDR2 SMNVEV (reference sequence). J gave up 5 bases and V 4 bases, and 9 bases lay outside the gene matches. The CDR3 spans 15 residues. The CDR3 DNA sequence: TGTGCCAGCAGTTATGCGGCACAGGGGGCCCACGAGCAGTACTTC. Translating it yields CASSYAAQGAHEQYF.

V is TRBV19 and J is TRBJ2-2; D is unclear. The length of the CDR3 is 15 residues. The germline CDR1 and CDR2 sequences are LNHDA and SQIVND (reference sequence). V was pared by 5 bases and J by 2 bases, with 12 bases between. The CDR3: CASSGVTLNTGELFF. In DNA form, the CDR3 reads TGTGCCAGTAGTGGTGTGACCCTAAACACCGGGGAGCTGTTTTTT.

Regarding this clone: The sample contains more than one DNA sequence encoding this CDR3. This sequence joins TRBV5-4 and TRBJ2-7; D is unresolved. Germline CDR1 is SGHNT and CDR2 is YYREEE (reference sequence). Trimming stripped 4 bases from V and 0 bases from J, with 8 bases between. This CDR3 comprises 13 residues. The CDR3 nucleotides read TGTGCCAGCAGCCCGGACGGCTCCTACGAGCAGTACTTC. Protein product: CASSPDGSYEQYF.